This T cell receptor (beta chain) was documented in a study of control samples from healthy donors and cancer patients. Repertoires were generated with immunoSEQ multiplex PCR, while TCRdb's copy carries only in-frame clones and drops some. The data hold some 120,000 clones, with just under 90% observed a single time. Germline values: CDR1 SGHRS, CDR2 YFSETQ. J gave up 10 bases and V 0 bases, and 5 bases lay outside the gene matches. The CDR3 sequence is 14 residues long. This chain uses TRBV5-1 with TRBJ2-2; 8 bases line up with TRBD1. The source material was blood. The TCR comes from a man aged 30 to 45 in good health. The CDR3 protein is CASSLGTGRLELFF. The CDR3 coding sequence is TGCGCCAGCAGCTTGGGGACAGGGAGGTTGGAGCTGTTTTTT.